This T cell receptor (beta chain) was obtained from a study of blood T cell repertoires in COVID-19. This table comes from immunoSEQ multiplex PCR, and its TCRdb copy is limited to in-frame clones, with some not included. The sample shows 200,000 to 300,000 clones, around four fifths of them seen only once. Germline CDR1 and CDR2: SNHLY and FYNNEI. Trimming removed 3 bases from V and 2 bases from J, with 10 bases in between. This CDR3 is built from 14 residues. V usage is TRBV2 and J usage is TRBJ2-5, with D unclear. Material: peripheral blood. This receptor was identified in a woman aged 55-70 years with active or convalescent COVID-19. The CDR3 DNA sequence: TGTGCCAGCAGTGATGAGGCAGTACAAGAGACCCAGTACTTC. The encoded protein is CASSDEAVQETQYF.